Included here is one T cell receptor beta chain sequence, with context. This specimen comes from a study of shared clonotypes between healthy human individuals. Whole-study context: CD4 naive cells filled three plates per donor, CD4 memory three, CD8 naive two and CD8 memory one.

Per germline, CDR1 SGHAT and CDR2 FQNNGV. Trimming removed 2 bases from V and 2 bases from J, with 10 bases in between. The CDR3 extends over 14 amino acids. TCRdb keeps only in-frame clones here, not all; method: immunoSEQ multiplex PCR. This sample yields about 2.1 million clones, of which more than 85% are seen a single time; under 2% belongs to the top ten. Cells designated naive CD8 were CD45RO-negative and were positively selected for CCR7, with terminally differentiated effector memory CD45RA+ cells excluded. The rearrangement links TRBV11-2 to TRBJ2-7, with D perhaps matching TRBD2 (6 bases). The sequence was collected from a man younger than 30 in good health. Some clones in this sample may be carry-over from other donors' samples. Input material: naive CD8+ T cells from PBMCs. CDR3 in amino acids: CASSLNAGTYEQYF. The CDR3 DNA sequence: TGTGCCAGCAGCTTAAATGCGGGAACCTACGAGCAGTACTTC.